The rows below give T cell receptor beta chains drawn from one sample of a study of vaccination and CD4 T cells after COVID-19. For these TCRs, the target antigens are not known. TCRdb redid the calling of the PCR reads with MiXCR, one entry per CDR3 protein. The sample carries about 12,000 distinct CDR3 sequences, 45% to 60% recorded once. Sequenced: CD4+ T cells from blood, cultured in vitro. The receptors originated from a human donor who had recovered from COVID-19. Both conserved end residues are part of each CDR3. Fields, in order: D gene, V gene, J gene, CDR3 length, clone size, CDR3 DNA, CDR3 protein. The D gene is left open where the match is weak. Expanded clones get a size class; other rows say once, few or many, or leave the size out.

.	TRBV20-1	TRBJ1-1	14	.	TGCAGTGCCCCCCCGGGGGGGAGGGGCACTGAAGCTTTCTTT	CSAPPGGRGTEAFF
TRBD2	TRBV18	TRBJ2-1	16	.	TGTGCCAGCTCACCACCCCCTAGCGGGCCGCACAATGAGCAGTTCTTC	CASSPPPSGPHNEQFF
.	TRBV19	TRBJ1-2	14	.	TGTGCCAGTAGTCCTTCAGTGCAGGGAGGCCTCTACACCTTC	CASSPSVQGGLYTF
TRBD2	TRBV20-1	TRBJ2-7	14	few	TGCAGTGCTGAGGGGACTAGCGAGTACTACGAGCAGTACTTC	CSAEGTSEYYEQYF
TRBD1	TRBV27	TRBJ2-3	15	few	TGTGCCAGCAGACCCAGGACAGGGATAGCAGATACGCAGTATTTT	CASRPRTGIADTQYF
.	TRBV20-1	TRBJ1-5	15	.	TGCAGTGCCAGCTTGGGGGGGCTTAGCAATCAGCCCCAGCATTTT	CSASLGGLSNQPQHF
.	TRBV19	TRBJ2-5	15	.	TGTGCCAGTAGTAAGTTTGGCGGGCAGGGGGAGACCCAGTACTTC	CASSKFGGQGETQYF
TRBD2	TRBV20-1	TRBJ2-1	13	.	TGCAGTGCGGAAGGGGAGGGGTTCAATGAGCAGTTCTTC	CSAEGEGFNEQFF
.	TRBV20-1	TRBJ1-5	14	few	TGCAGTGCCATCCCCCCCGGGGGAGGACAGCCCCAGCATTTT	CSAIPPGGGQPQHF
.	TRBV6-2/TRBV6-3	TRBJ1-4	15	.	TGTGCCAGCAGCCCCCCGGGACACCAAGTGGAAAAACTGTTTTTT	CASSPPGHQVEKLFF
.	TRBV7-3	TRBJ1-1	15	.	TGTGCCAGCAGCTTAACGCCAGGGAAGAACACTGAAGCTTTCTTT	CASSLTPGKNTEAFF
TRBD2	TRBV6-1	TRBJ2-3	17	.	TGTGCCAGCAGTAAGCTAGGGACTAGCGGGAGCTCTGATACGCAGTATTTT	CASSKLGTSGSSDTQYF
TRBD1	TRBV6-2/TRBV6-3	TRBJ1-5	20	.	TGTGCCAGCAGTTACTCACCGACAGGGTATGGGGTATGGGGCACAGATACGCAGCATTTT	CASSYSPTGYGVWGTDTQHF
.	TRBV6-1	TRBJ1-4	15	.	TGTGCCAGCAGTGAACGGCAGGGCGCTAATGAAAAACTGTTTTTT	CASSERQGANEKLFF
.	TRBV20-1	TRBJ2-1	13	.	TGCAGTGCTAGAGATCCCGGGGGACATGAGCAGTTCTTC	CSARDPGGHEQFF
.	TRBV11-3	TRBJ2-5	18	.	TGTGCCAGCAGCTCCCGGAACTACGTCAGGGGCTACCAAGAGACCCAGTACTTC	CASSSRNYVRGYQETQYF
.	TRBV6-1	TRBJ1-1	13	.	TGTGCCAGCAACGACAGGCTGAACACTGAAGCTTTCTTT	CASNDRLNTEAFF
TRBD1	TRBV18	TRBJ1-1	13	once	TGTGCCAGCTCAACGGGACAGGGCCCTGAAGCTTTCTTT	CASSTGQGPEAFF
.	TRBV2	TRBJ1-1	13	.	TGTGCCAGCTGTGATGGGTCTTCGGCTGAAGCTTTCTTT	CASCDGSSAEAFF
TRBD1	TRBV20-1	TRBJ1-5	12	few	TGCAGTGCCCTGGGACAGGGACAGTCCCAGCATTTT	CSALGQGQSQHF
.	TRBV7-8	TRBJ2-5	13	.	TGTGCCAGCAGCTTCCACGTACAAGAGACCCAGTACTTC	CASSFHVQETQYF
.	TRBV7-2	TRBJ2-7	14	once	TGTGCCAGCAGCACCCAACAGGGCTACTACGAGCAGTACTTC	CASSTQQGYYEQYF
.	TRBV27	TRBJ2-5	14	.	TGTGCCAGCAGTTTCGATACCGCGGGAGAGACCCAGTACTTC	CASSFDTAGETQYF
.	TRBV5-1	TRBJ1-6	14	.	TGCGCCAGCAGCTCGGACAGCCGGAATTCACCCCTCCACTTT	CASSSDSRNSPLHF
.	TRBV7-9	TRBJ2-2	14	once	TGTGCCAGCAGCTTTAATTTGGCAACCGGGGAGCTGTTTTTT	CASSFNLATGELFF
TRBD2	TRBV6-1	TRBJ2-3	13	.	TGTGCGACACTAGCGGGAGACACAGATACGCAGTATTTT	CATLAGDTDTQYF
.	TRBV5-1	TRBJ2-2	12	.	TGCGCCAGCAGCTTCGGCACCGGGGAGCTGTTTTTT	CASSFGTGELFF
TRBD1	TRBV7-9	TRBJ1-5	17	.	TGTGCCAGCAGCTTAGGGGCAGGGGGTTCCCTCCATCAGCCCCAGCATTTT	CASSLGAGGSLHQPQHF
.	TRBV25-1	TRBJ2-6	15	.	TGTGCCAGCAGTGATCCCGGCTCTGGGGCCAACGTCCTGACTTTC	CASSDPGSGANVLTF
.	TRBV10-3	TRBJ2-2	12	.	TGTGCCATCAGTAGCGTATCCGGGGGGCTGTTTTTT	CAISSVSGGLFF
.	TRBV5-1	TRBJ1-5	15	.	TGCGCCAGCAGAGTAGGGACAACGGGCAATCAGCCCCAGCATTTT	CASRVGTTGNQPQHF
TRBD2	TRBV6-1	TRBJ2-3	12	.	TGTGCCAGCGGGGGGGGGGCAGATACGCAGTATTTT	CASGGGADTQYF